This T cell receptor (beta chain) was profiled in a study of T cells in localized non-small cell lung cancer. Whole-study findings and limits: Higher blood T cell density went with longer overall survival. The appearance of a median approximately 60 of the top 100 tumor clones was seen in adjacent lung.

As for this clone: Its antigen is not known.

Only in-frame clones appear in the TCRdb table, and some are missing; sequencing was by immunoSEQ multiplex PCR. This sample has about 23,000 clones, with roughly 87% found just once. The sequence was obtained from a male donor at least 60 years old with stage I squamous cell lung carcinoma. Specimen: peripheral blood, collected before any cancer treatment.

The CDR3 DNA follows: TGTGCCAGCAGTTACTCGGGGGGGAAAACTGAAGCTTTCTTT. This sequence encodes CASSYSGGKTEAFF. The chain couples TRBV6-6 to TRBJ1-1, with TRBD1 as a possible D gene (5 bases). Germline V gives CDR1 MNHNY, CDR2 SVGAGI (reference sequence). V was trimmed by 0 bases and J by 5 bases, leaving 10 bases between them. The CDR3 extends over 14 amino acids.